Below, one T cell receptor (beta chain) is given with its context. Its cognate antigen is unknown. The assay was immunoSEQ multiplex PCR, and TCRdb's table has in-frame clones only and misses some. Of 90,000 to 120,000 clones in the sample, roughly 90% were seen once. The data were obtained in a study of T cell responses to AZD1222 COVID-19 vaccine. Study conclusions and caveats: Sampling captured repertoires only after the peak T cell response.

The germline CDR1 and CDR2 sequences are KGHSH and LQKENI. CDR3 length: 16 amino acids. V lost 0 bases and J 1 base, leaving 9 bases between the germline ends. Material: peripheral blood, obtained on day 0 of AZD1222 vaccination. The rearrangement links TRBV18 to TRBJ2-2, with D possibly TRBD1 on 5 matching bases. The sequence derives from an adult in good health. CDR3 nucleotide sequence: TGTGCCAGCTCACCACCGCAGGGCGTGAACACCGGGGAGCTGTTTTTT. Translating gives CASSPPQGVNTGELFF.